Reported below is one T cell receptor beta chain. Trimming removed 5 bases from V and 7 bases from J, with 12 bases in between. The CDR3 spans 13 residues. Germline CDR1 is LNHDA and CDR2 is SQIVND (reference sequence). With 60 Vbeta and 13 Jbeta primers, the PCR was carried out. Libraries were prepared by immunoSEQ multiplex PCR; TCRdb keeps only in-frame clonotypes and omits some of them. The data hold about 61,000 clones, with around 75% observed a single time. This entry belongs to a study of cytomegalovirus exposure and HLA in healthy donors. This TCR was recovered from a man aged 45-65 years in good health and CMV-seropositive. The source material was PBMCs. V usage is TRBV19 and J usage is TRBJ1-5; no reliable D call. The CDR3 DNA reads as TGTGCCAGTAGTGTCGGACTCGGGCAGCCCCAGCATTTT. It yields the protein CASSVGLGQPQHF. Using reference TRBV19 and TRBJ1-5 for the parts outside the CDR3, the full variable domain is DGGITQSPKYLFRKEGQNVTLSCEQNLNHDAMYWYRQDPGQGLRLIYYSQIVNDFQKGDIAEGYSVSREKKESFPLTVTSAQKNPTAFYLCASSVGLGQPQHFGDGTRLSIL.